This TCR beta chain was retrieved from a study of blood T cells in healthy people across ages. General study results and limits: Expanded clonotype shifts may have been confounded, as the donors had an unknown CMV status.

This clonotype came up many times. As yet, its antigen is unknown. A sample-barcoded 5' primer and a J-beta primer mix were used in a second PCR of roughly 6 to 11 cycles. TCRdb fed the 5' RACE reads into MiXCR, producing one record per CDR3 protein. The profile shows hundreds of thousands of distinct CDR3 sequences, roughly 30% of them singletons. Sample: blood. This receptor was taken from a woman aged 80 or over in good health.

The CDR3 coding sequence is TGCGCCAGCAGCCAAGGCGACAGGGACGATTACGAGCAGTACTTC. It encodes CASSQGDRDDYEQYF. The rearrangement links TRBV4-3 to TRBJ2-7; TRBD1 matches at 7 bases. Germline V lookup: CDR1 LGHNA, CDR2 YSLEER. This CDR3 comprises 15 residues. Trimming took 1 base from V and 4 from J; bases not matched to a gene: 7.